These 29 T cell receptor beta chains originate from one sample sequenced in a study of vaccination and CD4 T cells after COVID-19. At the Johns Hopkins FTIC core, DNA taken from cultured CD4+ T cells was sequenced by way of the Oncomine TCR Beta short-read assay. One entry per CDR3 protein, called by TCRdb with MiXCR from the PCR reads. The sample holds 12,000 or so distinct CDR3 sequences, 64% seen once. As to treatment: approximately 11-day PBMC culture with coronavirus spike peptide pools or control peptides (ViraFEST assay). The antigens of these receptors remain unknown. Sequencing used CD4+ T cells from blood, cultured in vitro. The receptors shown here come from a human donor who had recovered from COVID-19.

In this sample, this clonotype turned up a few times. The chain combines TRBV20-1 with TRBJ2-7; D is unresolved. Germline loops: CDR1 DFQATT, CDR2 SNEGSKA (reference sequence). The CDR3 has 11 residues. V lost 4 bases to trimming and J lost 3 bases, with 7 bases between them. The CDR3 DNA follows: TGCAGTGCTATTACACTCTACGAGCAGTACTTC. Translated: CSAITLYEQYF.

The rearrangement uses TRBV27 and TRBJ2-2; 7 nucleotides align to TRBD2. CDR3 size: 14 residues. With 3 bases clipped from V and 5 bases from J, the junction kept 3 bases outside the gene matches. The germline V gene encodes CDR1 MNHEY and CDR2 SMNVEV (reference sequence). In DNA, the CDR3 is TGTGCCAGCAGTTTCGCTAGCGGAACCGGGGAGCTGTTTTTT. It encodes CASSFASGTGELFF.

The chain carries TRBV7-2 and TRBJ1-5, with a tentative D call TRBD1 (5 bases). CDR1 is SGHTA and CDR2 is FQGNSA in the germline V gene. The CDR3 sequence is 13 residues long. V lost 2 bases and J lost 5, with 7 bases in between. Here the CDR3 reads CASSLRGHQPQHF. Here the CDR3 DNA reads TGTGCCAGCAGCTTAAGGGGACATCAGCCCCAGCATTTT.

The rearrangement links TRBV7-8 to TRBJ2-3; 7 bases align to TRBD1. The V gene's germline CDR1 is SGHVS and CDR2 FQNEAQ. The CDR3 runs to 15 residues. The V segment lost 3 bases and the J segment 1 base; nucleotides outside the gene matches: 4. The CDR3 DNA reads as TGTGCCAGCAGCTTGCAGGGGGATGGCACAGATACGCAGTATTTT. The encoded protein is CASSLQGDGTDTQYF.

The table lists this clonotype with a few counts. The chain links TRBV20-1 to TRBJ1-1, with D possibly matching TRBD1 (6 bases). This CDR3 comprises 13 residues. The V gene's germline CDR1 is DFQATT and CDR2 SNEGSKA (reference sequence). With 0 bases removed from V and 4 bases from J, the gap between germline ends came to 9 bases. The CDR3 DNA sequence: TGCAGTGCTAGAGATCTAGGGGGCACTGAAGCTTTCTTT. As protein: CSARDLGGTEAFF.

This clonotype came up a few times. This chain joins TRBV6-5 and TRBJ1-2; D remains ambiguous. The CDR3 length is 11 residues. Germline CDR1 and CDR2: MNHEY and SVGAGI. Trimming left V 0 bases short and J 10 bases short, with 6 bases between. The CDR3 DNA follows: TGTGCCAGCAGTTACTCTGGTATCTACACCTTC. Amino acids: CASSYSGIYTF.

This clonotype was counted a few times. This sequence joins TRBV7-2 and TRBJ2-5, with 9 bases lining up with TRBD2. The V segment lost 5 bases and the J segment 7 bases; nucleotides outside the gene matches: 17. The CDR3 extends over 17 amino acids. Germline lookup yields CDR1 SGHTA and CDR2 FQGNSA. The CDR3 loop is CASSRVGAGGTIGTQYF. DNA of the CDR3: TGTGCCAGCAGCCGAGTAGGAGCGGGGGGCACTATTGGGACCCAGTACTTC.

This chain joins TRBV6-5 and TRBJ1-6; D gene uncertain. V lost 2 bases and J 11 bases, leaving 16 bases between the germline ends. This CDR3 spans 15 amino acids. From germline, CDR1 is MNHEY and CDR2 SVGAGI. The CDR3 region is CASSYPTAWVTPLHF. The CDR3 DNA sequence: TGTGCCAGCAGTTACCCCACAGCCTGGGTGACACCCCTCCACTTT.

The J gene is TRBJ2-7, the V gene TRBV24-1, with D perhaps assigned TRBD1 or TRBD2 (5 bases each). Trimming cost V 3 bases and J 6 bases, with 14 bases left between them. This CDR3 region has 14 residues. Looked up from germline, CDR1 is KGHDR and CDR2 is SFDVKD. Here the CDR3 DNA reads TGTGCCACCAGTGATGGGACGGCCCTTAGCGAGCAGTACTTC. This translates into CATSDGTALSEQYF.

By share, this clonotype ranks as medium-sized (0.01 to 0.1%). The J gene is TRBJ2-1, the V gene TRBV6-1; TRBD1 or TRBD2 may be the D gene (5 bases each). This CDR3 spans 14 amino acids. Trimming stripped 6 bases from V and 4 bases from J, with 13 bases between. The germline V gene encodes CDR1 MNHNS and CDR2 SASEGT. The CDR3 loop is CASRVGTPYNEQFF. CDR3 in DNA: TGTGCCAGCAGGGTCGGGACCCCTTACAATGAGCAGTTCTTC.

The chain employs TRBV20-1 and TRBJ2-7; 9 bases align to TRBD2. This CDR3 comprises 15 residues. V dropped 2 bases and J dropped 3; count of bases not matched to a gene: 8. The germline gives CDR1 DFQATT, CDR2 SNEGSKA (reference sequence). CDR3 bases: TGCAGTGCTAGATCCGTGACTAGCGGTATCTACGAGCAGTACTTC. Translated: CSARSVTSGIYEQYF.

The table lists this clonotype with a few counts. Here the CDR3 reads CASSTFPPPEAFF. CDR3 in DNA: TGTGCCAGCAGTACATTCCCCCCTCCTGAAGCTTTCTTT. The genes are TRBV6-1 and TRBJ1-1; D gene ambiguous. The CDR3 contains 13 residues. CDR1 is MNHNS and CDR2 is SASEGT in the germline V gene. Trimming cost V 5 bases and J 6 bases, with 13 bases left between them.

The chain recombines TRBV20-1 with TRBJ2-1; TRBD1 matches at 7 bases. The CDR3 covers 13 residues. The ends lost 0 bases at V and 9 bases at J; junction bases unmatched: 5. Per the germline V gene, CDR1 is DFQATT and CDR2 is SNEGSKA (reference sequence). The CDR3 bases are TGCAGTGCTAGAGATGGGACAGCGAGTGAGCAGTTCTTC. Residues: CSARDGTASEQFF.

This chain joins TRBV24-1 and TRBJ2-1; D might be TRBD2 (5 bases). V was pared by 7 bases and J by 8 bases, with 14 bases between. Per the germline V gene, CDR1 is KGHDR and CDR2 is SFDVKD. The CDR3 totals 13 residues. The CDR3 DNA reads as TGTGCCACCAGCGTAGAGTACGGGGATGAGCAGTTCTTC. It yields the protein CATSVEYGDEQFF.

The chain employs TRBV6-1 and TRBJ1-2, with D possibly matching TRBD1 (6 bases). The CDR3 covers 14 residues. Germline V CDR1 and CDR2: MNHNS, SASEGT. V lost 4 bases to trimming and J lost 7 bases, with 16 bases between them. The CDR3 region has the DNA TGTGCCAGCAGTGTGGACAGAACTAGGGCTGGCTACACCTTC. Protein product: CASSVDRTRAGYTF.

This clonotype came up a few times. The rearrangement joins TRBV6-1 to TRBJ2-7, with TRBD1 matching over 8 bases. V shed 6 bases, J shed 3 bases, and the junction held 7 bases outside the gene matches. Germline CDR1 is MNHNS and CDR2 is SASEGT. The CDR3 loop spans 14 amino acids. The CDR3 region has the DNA TGTGCCAGCAGCAGGACAGGGAATGGCTACGAGCAGTACTTC. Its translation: CASSRTGNGYEQYF.

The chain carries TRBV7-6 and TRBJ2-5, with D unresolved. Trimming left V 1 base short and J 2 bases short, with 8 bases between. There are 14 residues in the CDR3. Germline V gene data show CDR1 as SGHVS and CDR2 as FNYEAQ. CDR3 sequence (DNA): TGTGCCAGCAGCTTAGTGCACAGTCAAGAGACCCAGTACTTC. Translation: CASSLVHSQETQYF.

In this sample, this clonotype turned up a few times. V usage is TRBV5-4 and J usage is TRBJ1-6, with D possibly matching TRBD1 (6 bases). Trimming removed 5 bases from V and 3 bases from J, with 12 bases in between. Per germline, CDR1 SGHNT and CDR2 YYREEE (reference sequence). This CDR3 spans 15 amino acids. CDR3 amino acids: CASRMDSNYNSPLHF. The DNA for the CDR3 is TGTGCCAGCAGGATGGACAGCAACTATAATTCACCCCTCCACTTT.

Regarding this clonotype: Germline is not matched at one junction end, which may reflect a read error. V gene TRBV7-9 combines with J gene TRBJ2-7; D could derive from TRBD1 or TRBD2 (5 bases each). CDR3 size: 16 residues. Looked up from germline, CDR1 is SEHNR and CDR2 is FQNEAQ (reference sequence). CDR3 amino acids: CASSLVAGARAYEQCF. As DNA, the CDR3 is TGTGCCAGCAGCCTCGTCGCGGGCGCCAGGGCCTACGAGCAGTGCTTC.

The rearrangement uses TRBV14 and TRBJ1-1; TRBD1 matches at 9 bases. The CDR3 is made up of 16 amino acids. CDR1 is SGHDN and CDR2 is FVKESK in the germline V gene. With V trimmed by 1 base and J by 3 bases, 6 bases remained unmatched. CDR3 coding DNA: TGTGCCAGCAGCCAAGGACGGGACAGGGCGGACACTGAAGCTTTCTTT. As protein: CASSQGRDRADTEAFF.

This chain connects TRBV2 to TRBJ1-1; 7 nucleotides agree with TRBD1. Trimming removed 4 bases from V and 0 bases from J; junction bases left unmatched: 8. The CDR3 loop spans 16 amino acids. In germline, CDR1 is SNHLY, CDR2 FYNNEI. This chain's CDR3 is CASSAQGVAMNTEAFF. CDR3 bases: TGTGCCAGCAGTGCCCAGGGGGTTGCCATGAACACTGAAGCTTTCTTT.

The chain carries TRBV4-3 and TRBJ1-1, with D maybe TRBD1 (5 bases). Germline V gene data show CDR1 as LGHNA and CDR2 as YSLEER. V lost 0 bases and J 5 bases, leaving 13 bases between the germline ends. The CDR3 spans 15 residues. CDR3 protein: CASSQDFYKGTEAFF. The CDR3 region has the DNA TGCGCCAGCAGCCAAGATTTCTACAAGGGGACTGAAGCTTTCTTT.

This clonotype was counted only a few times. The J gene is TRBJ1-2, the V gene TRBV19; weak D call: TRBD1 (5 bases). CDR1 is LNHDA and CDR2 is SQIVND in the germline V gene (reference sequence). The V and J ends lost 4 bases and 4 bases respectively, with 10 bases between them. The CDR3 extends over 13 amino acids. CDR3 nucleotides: TGTGCCAGTAGTAATTTGGGGCCCTATGGCTACACCTTC. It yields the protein CASSNLGPYGYTF.

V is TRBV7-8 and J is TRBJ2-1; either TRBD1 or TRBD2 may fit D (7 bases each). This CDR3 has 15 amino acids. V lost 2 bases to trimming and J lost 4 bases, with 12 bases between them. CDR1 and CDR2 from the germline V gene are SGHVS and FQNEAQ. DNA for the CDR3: TGTGCCAGCAGCTTACAGGGGGGGACGTACAATGAGCAGTTCTTC. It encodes CASSLQGGTYNEQFF.

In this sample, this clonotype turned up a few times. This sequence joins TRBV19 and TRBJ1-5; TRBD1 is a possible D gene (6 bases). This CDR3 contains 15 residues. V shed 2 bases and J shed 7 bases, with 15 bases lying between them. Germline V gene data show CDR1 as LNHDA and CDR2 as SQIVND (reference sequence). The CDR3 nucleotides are TGTGCCAGTAGTATAACAGGGATATCGGAGCAGCCCCAGCATTTT. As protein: CASSITGISEQPQHF.

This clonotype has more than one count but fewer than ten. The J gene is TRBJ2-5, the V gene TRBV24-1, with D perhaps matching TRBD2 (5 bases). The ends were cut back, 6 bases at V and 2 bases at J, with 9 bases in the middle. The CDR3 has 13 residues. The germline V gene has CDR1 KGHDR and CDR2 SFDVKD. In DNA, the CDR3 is TGTGCCACCAGTTCGGGATCACAAGAGACCCAGTACTTC. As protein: CATSSGSQETQYF.

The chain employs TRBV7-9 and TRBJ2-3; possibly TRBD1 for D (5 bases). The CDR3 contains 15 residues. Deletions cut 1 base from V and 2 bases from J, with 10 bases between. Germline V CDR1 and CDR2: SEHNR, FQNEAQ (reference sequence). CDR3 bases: TGTGCCAGCAGCTTAGTCGCAGGGTCCACAGATACGCAGTATTTT. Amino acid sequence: CASSLVAGSTDTQYF.

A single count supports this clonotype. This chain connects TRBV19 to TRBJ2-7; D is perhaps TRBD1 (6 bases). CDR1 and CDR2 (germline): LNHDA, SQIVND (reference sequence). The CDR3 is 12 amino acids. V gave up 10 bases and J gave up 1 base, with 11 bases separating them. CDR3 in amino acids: CATSDRSYEQYF. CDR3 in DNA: TGTGCCACCTCGGACAGATCCTACGAGCAGTACTTC.

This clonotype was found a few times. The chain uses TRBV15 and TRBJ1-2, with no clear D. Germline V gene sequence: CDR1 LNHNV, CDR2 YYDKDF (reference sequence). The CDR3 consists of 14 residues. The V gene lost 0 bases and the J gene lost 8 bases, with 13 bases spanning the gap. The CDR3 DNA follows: TGTGCCACCAGCAGAGATCTGGTAGCGAAGGGCTACACCTTC. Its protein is CATSRDLVAKGYTF.